The T cell receptor beta chain described here comes from a study of long-term antiretroviral therapy in people with HIV. With respect to this clone: What it recognizes is unknown.

The CDR3 has 15 residues. In germline, CDR1 is LGHNT, CDR2 FRNRAP. The V and J ends lost 3 bases and 7 bases, in that order; junction bases with no gene match: 6. Findings of the study overall: Documentation of ART adherence, viral resistance or therapy changes was absent. The clones with expansion before ART were dominant in the repertoire at all time points. Diversity measured after ART increased yet remained under transplant donor controls.

They ran version v3.0 of the immunoSEQ assay at survey level. The repertoire was sequenced with immunoSEQ multiplex PCR; TCRdb's copy has only in-frame clones and lacks some. Of tens of thousands of clones in the sample, around 84% were seen once. V usage is TRBV12-5 and J usage is TRBJ2-1; 10 bases agree with TRBD2. Sequencing was performed on unsorted PBMCs, taken 0.8 years after starting antiretroviral therapy. The origin of this receptor is a woman aged 18-35 years with HIV. In DNA, the CDR3 is TGTGCTAGTGGTTTAGTACTAGCGGGATGGAATGAGCAGTTCTTC. Protein: CASGLVLAGWNEQFF.